Following are 3 T cell receptor beta chains from one sample sequenced in a study of blood T cell repertoires in COVID-19. Method: immunoSEQ multiplex PCR; TCRdb's copy keeps in-frame clones and lacks some. The table records roughly 60,000 clones, approximately 88% of them present only once. The specimen sequenced was peripheral blood. These receptors all stem from a human donor in a cohort sampled during active COVID-19.

The chain couples TRBV2 to TRBJ1-2; D is perhaps TRBD1 (5 bases). There are 11 residues in the CDR3. V shed 8 bases and J shed 6 bases, with 10 bases lying between them. The germline V gene encodes CDR1 SNHLY and CDR2 FYNNEI. CDR3 DNA: TGTGCCAGCTACCAGGGTGATGGCTACACCTTC. Protein sequence: CASYQGDGYTF.

This clone was picked up one time. The chain joins TRBV28 to TRBJ2-7; 8 bases match TRBD2. V was pared by 0 bases and J by 4 bases, with 5 bases of the junction left unmatched. The germline CDR1 and CDR2 sequences are MDHEN and SYDVKM. This CDR3 comprises 15 residues. The CDR3 loop reads CASSLWGAGVYEQYF. As DNA, the CDR3 is TGTGCCAGCAGTTTATGGGGAGCGGGAGTTTACGAGCAGTACTTC.

The rearrangement joins TRBV4-1 to TRBJ2-1; D gene ambiguous. Trimming removed 4 bases at V and 4 bases at J, with 11 bases between. This CDR3 has 14 amino acids. In germline, CDR1 is MGHRA, CDR2 YSYEKL. CDR3 sequence reads: CASSLLTAYNEQFF. In nucleotides, the CDR3 is TGCGCCAGCAGCCTCTTGACTGCGTACAATGAGCAGTTCTTC.